These 20 T cell receptor beta chains share one sample of origin, sequenced in a study of CD8 T cell repertoires and HIV-1 epitope variants. No antigens are known for them. The data were produced by immunoSEQ multiplex PCR, yet TCRdb's version contains in-frame clones alone and is incomplete. This table holds several thousand clones, approximately 61% found once. The sample was cultured CD8+ T cells derived from PBMCs. All receptors derive from a male donor with HIV.

The chain is built from TRBV25-1 and TRBJ2-2, with D tentatively TRBD2 (6 bases). Trimming removed 6 bases at V and 6 bases at J, with 14 bases between. Looked up from germline, CDR1 is MGHDK and CDR2 is SYGVNS. The CDR3 is made up of 14 amino acids. The CDR3 DNA is TGTGCCAGCAGCCCCGGAGGGGAGGCCGGGGAGCTGTTTTTT. Amino acid sequence: CASSPGGEAGELFF.

The gene calls are TRBV28 and TRBJ2-3, with D uncertain. This CDR3 has 14 residues. V was cut by 3 bases and J by 2 bases, with 9 bases left in between. CDR1 and CDR2 from the germline V gene are MDHEN and SYDVKM. The CDR3 region has the DNA TGTGCCAGCAGTTTGGGGTTGTTCACAGATACGCAGTATTTT. It translates to CASSLGLFTDTQYF.

The rearrangement joins TRBV5-1 to TRBJ2-1, with 7 bases that match TRBD2. The length of the CDR3 is 15 residues. The V gene end was trimmed by 0 bases and the J gene end by 6 bases; junction bases not matched to a gene: 6. Germline lookup yields CDR1 SGHRS and CDR2 YFSETQ. CDR3 nucleotide sequence: TGCGCCAGCAGCTTGGAGGGGAGGGCCGCCAATGAGCAGTTCTTC. Protein product: CASSLEGRAANEQFF.

The chain combines TRBV28 with TRBJ1-5, with D possibly being TRBD1 (5 bases). V was trimmed by 2 bases and J by 5 bases, leaving 10 bases between them. This CDR3 is 14 amino acids long. Germline values: CDR1 MDHEN, CDR2 SYDVKM. CDR3 DNA sequence: TGTGCCAGCAGTTTAGAACAGGCATATCAGCCCCAGCATTTT. Encoded protein: CASSLEQAYQPQHF.

This chain uses TRBV5-6 with TRBJ1-2, with 11 bases that match TRBD1. The CDR3 covers 18 residues. Unmatched junction bases numbered 13, after V lost 6 bases and J lost 0 bases. The germline V gene has CDR1 SGHDT and CDR2 YYEEEE. The CDR3 DNA is TGTGCCAGCACCTCAAGGACAGGGGGCTGGTTGTCTAACTATGGCTACACCTTC. It is translated as CASTSRTGGWLSNYGYTF.

V is TRBV28 and J is TRBJ2-1, with 8 bases that match TRBD2. CDR1 and CDR2 (germline): MDHEN, SYDVKM. V dropped 1 base and J dropped 10; count of bases not matched to a gene: 6. The CDR3 runs 14 residues. CDR3 sequence reads: CASSLSRGAMEQFF. The CDR3 region has the DNA TGTGCCAGCAGTTTATCGCGGGGGGCTATGGAGCAGTTCTTC.

This clone came up once. The chain combines TRBV2 with TRBJ2-6; no reliable D call. V lost 5 bases and J 1 base, leaving 15 bases between the germline ends. This CDR3 region has 17 residues. Per germline, CDR1 SNHLY and CDR2 FYNNEI. This chain's CDR3 is CASSKIGLESGANVLTF. The CDR3 DNA reads as TGTGCCAGCAGTAAGATAGGGTTGGAGTCTGGGGCCAACGTCCTGACTTTC.

The chain employs TRBV28 and TRBJ1-1; 7 nucleotides align to TRBD1. Germline V gives CDR1 MDHEN, CDR2 SYDVKM. The CDR3 spans 14 residues. Trimming cost V 7 bases and J 4 bases; bases outside gene matches: 9. CDR3 bases: TGTGCCAGCACATCACCCCAGGGGGGCACTGAAGCTTTCTTT. Encoded protein: CASTSPQGGTEAFF. The whole variable domain, filled in from reference TRBV28 and TRBJ1-1, reads DVKVTQSSRYLVKRTGEKVFLECVQDMDHENMFWYRQDPGLGLRLIYFSYDVKMKEKGDIPEGYSVSREKKERFSLILESASTNQTSMYLCASTSPQGGTEAFFGQGTRLTVV.

This clone appeared a few times. This chain links TRBV5-4 with TRBJ2-7; weak D call: TRBD2 (6 bases). V was cut by 3 bases and J by 0 bases, with 13 bases left in between. Germline assignment: CDR1 SGHNT and CDR2 YYREEE (reference sequence). The CDR3 has 15 residues. CDR3 amino acids: CASSSTGSSSYEQYF. DNA for the CDR3: TGTGCCAGCAGCTCAACCGGGAGCAGCTCCTACGAGCAGTACTTC.

The genes are TRBV7-9 and TRBJ1-1, with a tentative D call TRBD1 (5 bases). CDR1 and CDR2 (germline): SEHNR, FQNEAQ (reference sequence). V was pared by 2 bases and J by 1 base, with 17 bases between. This CDR3 region has 17 residues. This CDR3 reads CASSLSQGWDENTEAFF. CDR3 nucleotide sequence: TGTGCCAGCAGCTTAAGTCAGGGCTGGGACGAGAACACTGAAGCTTTCTTT. The whole variable domain, filled in from reference TRBV7-9 and TRBJ1-1, reads DTGVSQNPRHKITKRGQNVTFRCDPISEHNRLYWYRQTLGQGPEFLTYFQNEAQLEKSRLLSDRFSAERPKGSFSTLEIQRTEQGDSAMYLCASSLSQGWDENTEAFFGQGTRLTVV.

This chain links TRBV27 with TRBJ1-2; D remains unclear. The CDR3 consists of 12 residues. Trimming pared 5 bases from V and 3 bases from J, leaving 7 bases between. The germline V gene encodes CDR1 MNHEY and CDR2 SMNVEV (reference sequence). The CDR3 protein is CASSGEDYGYTF. CDR3 DNA sequence: TGTGCCAGCAGTGGAGAGGACTATGGCTACACCTTC.

The chain uses TRBV27 and TRBJ2-5; TRBD2 matches at 14 bases. The germline gives CDR1 MNHEY, CDR2 SMNVEV (reference sequence). The CDR3 has 17 amino acids. Germline trimming cut 6 bases from V and 4 bases from J; bases unmatched to any gene: 10. The CDR3 is CASSPTGTSGGLETQYF. In nucleotides, the CDR3 is TGTGCCAGCAGCCCTACCGGGACTAGCGGGGGTTTAGAGACCCAGTACTTC.

CDR3 sequence: CASSLLSGTNTEAFF. The CDR3, as DNA: TGTGCCAGCAGTTTATTGTCAGGAACTAACACTGAAGCTTTCTTT. J is TRBJ1-1 and V is TRBV28; D call uncertain. Germline lookup yields CDR1 MDHEN and CDR2 SYDVKM. V was clipped by 1 base and J by 2 bases, with 11 bases between them. This CDR3 has 15 residues.

This clone is deemed large. The V and J genes are TRBV19 and TRBJ2-7; D perhaps matches TRBD2 (6 bases). The CDR3 runs 14 residues. V was shortened by 4 bases and J by 4 bases, with 14 bases between the two germline ends. Per the germline V gene, CDR1 is LNHDA and CDR2 is SQIVND (reference sequence). Here the CDR3 reads CASSTLATEYEQYF. CDR3 in DNA: TGTGCCAGTAGTACCCTAGCGACAGAATACGAGCAGTACTTC.

The chain employs TRBV28 and TRBJ2-7; the match to TRBD2 covers 11 bases. Germline trimming cut 7 bases from V and 1 base from J; bases unmatched to any gene: 6. This CDR3 comprises 15 residues. Germline loops: CDR1 MDHEN, CDR2 SYDVKM. This CDR3 is CASTETSGVSYEQYF. In nucleotides, the CDR3 is TGTGCCAGCACTGAGACTAGCGGGGTGTCCTACGAGCAGTACTTC. Filled out from reference TRBV28 and TRBJ2-7, the complete variable domain reads DVKVTQSSRYLVKRTGEKVFLECVQDMDHENMFWYRQDPGLGLRLIYFSYDVKMKEKGDIPEGYSVSREKKERFSLILESASTNQTSMYLCASTETSGVSYEQYFGPGTRLTVT.

V gene TRBV5-4 combines with J gene TRBJ1-1; the match to TRBD1 covers 9 bases. The junction had 9 bases not matched to a gene; V was cut back by 3 bases and J by 0 bases. The CDR3 sequence is 17 residues long. Germline-derived CDR1 and CDR2 are SGHNT and YYREEE (reference sequence). The CDR3 bases are TGTGCCAGCAGCTCCGATTACCGGGACAGGGTGAACACTGAAGCTTTCTTT. Translation: CASSSDYRDRVNTEAFF.

This sequence joins TRBV4-2 and TRBJ1-1; D remains unclear. Germline CDR1 reads LGHNA; CDR2 reads YNFKEQ. The V gene lost 1 base and the J gene lost 7 bases, with 4 bases spanning the gap. CDR3 length: 11 residues. CDR3 in amino acids: CASSQGLEAFF. The CDR3, as DNA: TGTGCCAGCAGCCAAGGCCTTGAAGCTTTCTTT.

The rearrangement joins TRBV5-4 to TRBJ2-7, with 8 bases identical to TRBD1. The CDR3 runs to 16 residues. With 4 bases clipped from V and 3 bases from J, the junction kept 12 bases outside the gene matches. CDR1 is SGHNT, CDR2 YYREEE, per germline (reference sequence). The CDR3 sequence: CASSPLPGQDIYEQYF. The DNA for the CDR3 is TGTGCCAGCAGCCCACTACCGGGACAGGACATCTACGAGCAGTACTTC.

This clone was seen a handful of times. The CDR3 loop is CASSLTGDRGSYNSPLHF. In nucleotides, the CDR3 is TGTGCCAGCAGCTTAACCGGGGACAGGGGTTCCTATAATTCACCCCTCCACTTT. The V call is TRBV7-3, the J call TRBJ1-6, with 10 nucleotides matching TRBD1. The V gene's germline CDR1 is SGHTA and CDR2 FQGTGA. The junction had 3 bases not matched to a gene; V was cut back by 0 bases and J by 1 base. The CDR3 totals 18 residues.

About this clone: The CDR3 ends on some other residue instead of the conserved phenylalanine or tryptophan, so this is likely a read error. No DNA is shown, since the ends of the CDR3 on it are uncertain; the CDR3 is the one TCRdb lists. The rearrangement uses TRBV25-1 and TRBJ1-2. Germline CDR1 is MGHDK and CDR2 is SYGVNS. The length of the CDR3 is 15 amino acids, counting both ends. The CDR3 protein is CASSTRRELGKTYGY.